Shown below are 21 T cell receptor beta chains from a single sample sequenced in a study of blood T cell repertoires in COVID-19. TCRdb's copy holds only in-frame clones and misses some; the assay was immunoSEQ multiplex PCR. The profile shows hundreds of thousands of clones, roughly four fifths of them singletons. The sequencing sample was made of PBMCs or T cells enriched from blood (not recorded which). Receptors originate from a woman in her forties or fifties who had been exposed to COVID-19.

This sequence joins TRBV10-1 and TRBJ2-5, with D unclear. The CDR3 spans 14 residues. V was trimmed by 8 bases and J by 3 bases, leaving 16 bases between them. CDR1 and CDR2 from the germline V gene are WNHNN and SYGVQD (reference sequence). The CDR3 DNA sequence: TGCGCCAGCCCGAGCCTCCTACTCAAAGAGACCCAGTACTTC. This sequence encodes CASPSLLLKETQYF.

The J gene is TRBJ2-2, the V gene TRBV7-9; 7 bases map to TRBD1. Germline values: CDR1 SEHNR, CDR2 FQNEAQ (reference sequence). The CDR3 is made up of 14 amino acids. J lost 4 bases, V lost 3 bases, and 2 bases had no gene match. The CDR3 DNA sequence: TGTGCCAGCAGCTTCGACAGGGTCACCGGGGAGCTGTTTTTT. As protein: CASSFDRVTGELFF.

This chain uses TRBV9 with TRBJ2-7; the match to TRBD2 covers 9 bases. Germline V gene data show CDR1 as SGDLS and CDR2 as YYNGEE. V trimming: 3 bases; J trimming: 5 bases; junction bases outside the gene matches: 6. This CDR3 has 14 residues. CDR3 residues: CASSGGGLAHEQYF. In nucleotides, the CDR3 is TGTGCCAGCAGCGGAGGGGGACTAGCACACGAGCAGTACTTC.

The V and J genes are TRBV7-9 and TRBJ2-7; 12 bases match TRBD2. The V segment lost 6 bases and the J segment 0 bases; nucleotides outside the gene matches: 6. The CDR3 contains 16 residues. Germline V CDR1 and CDR2: SEHNR, FQNEAQ (reference sequence). The CDR3 loop is CASSPRTSGASYEQYF. The CDR3 coding sequence is TGTGCCAGCAGTCCTCGGACTAGCGGGGCCTCCTACGAGCAGTACTTC.

The chain joins TRBV7-8 to TRBJ2-3; the D is unclear. The CDR3 runs 14 residues. Germline V lookup: CDR1 SGHVS, CDR2 FQNEAQ. The V gene lost 0 bases and the J gene lost 0 bases, with 4 bases spanning the gap. The CDR3 bases are TGTGCCAGCAGCTTAGCCTTTAGCACAGATACGCAGTATTTT. This translates into CASSLAFSTDTQYF.

V and J are TRBV5-1 and TRBJ2-7; no clear D. The CDR3 extends over 14 amino acids. The germline V gene encodes CDR1 SGHRS and CDR2 YFSETQ. The V end was cut by 0 bases, the J end by 2 bases, with 9 bases between. CDR3 residues: CASSLEGRTYEQYF. For the CDR3, the DNA is TGCGCCAGCAGCTTGGAAGGCAGGACCTACGAGCAGTACTTC.

V and J are TRBV4-3 and TRBJ2-1; 12 nucleotides align to TRBD2. There are 16 residues in the CDR3. Germline values: CDR1 LGHNA, CDR2 YSLEER. The trim removed 0 bases at V and 7 bases at J, leaving 4 bases unmatched. CDR3 DNA: TGCGCCAGCAGCCAAGATCTAGCGGGGGGGTTGAATGAGCAGTTCTTC. It codes for CASSQDLAGGLNEQFF.

With respect to this clone: Other DNA sequences in the same sample also yield this CDR3. This chain connects TRBV18 to TRBJ1-2; tentatively, D is TRBD1 (5 bases). The germline gives CDR1 KGHSH, CDR2 LQKENI. Trimming removed 3 bases at V and 1 base at J, with 6 bases between. CDR3 size: 13 residues. In DNA form, the CDR3 reads TGTGCCAGCTCACCCGGGGGTAACTATGGCTACACCTTC. This encodes CASSPGGNYGYTF.

The chain uses TRBV7-2 and TRBJ1-2; 7 bases agree with TRBD1. This CDR3 comprises 14 residues. J was trimmed by 4 bases and V by 1 base; bases with no gene match: 3. Germline V gene lookup returns CDR1 SGHTA and CDR2 FQGNSA. The CDR3 DNA is TGTGCCAGCAGCTTAGAGGGACAGACCTATGGCTACACCTTC. Protein product: CASSLEGQTYGYTF.

This clone came up a few times. The chain couples TRBV29-1 to TRBJ2-5; a possible D gene is TRBD1 (5 bases). Germline loops: CDR1 SQVTM, CDR2 ANQGSEA. The CDR3 contains 15 residues. V lost 0 bases and J 2 bases, leaving 13 bases between the germline ends. The DNA for the CDR3 is TGCAGCGTTGAAGAGCTGCAGGGTAGGCAAGAGACCCAGTACTTC. This sequence encodes CSVEELQGRQETQYF. Using reference TRBV29-1 and TRBJ2-5 for the parts outside the CDR3, the full variable domain is SAVISQKPSRDICQRGTSLTIQCQVDSQVTMMFWYRQQPGQSLTLIATANQGSEATYESGFVIDKFPISRPNLTFSTLTVSNMSPEDSSIYLCSVEELQGRQETQYFGPGTRLLVL.

For this clone: This sample includes further DNA sequences coding for the same CDR3. The CDR3 DNA follows: TGCGCCAGCAGGGACAGTTCCTACAATGAGCAGTTCTTC. Its protein product is CASRDSSYNEQFF. The gene calls are TRBV10-2 and TRBJ2-1; TRBD1 is a possible D gene (6 bases). The CDR3 sequence is 13 residues long. CDR1 WSHSY and CDR2 SAAADI come from the germline V gene. Trimming removed 6 bases from V and 1 base from J, with 7 bases in between.

The chain employs TRBV6-2 or TRBV6-3 and TRBJ2-1; TRBD1 matches 11 bases. V lost 2 bases and J lost 3; bases outside the gene matches: 3. In germline, CDR1 is MNHEY, CDR2 SVGEGT. CDR3 size: 16 residues. CDR3: CASSYAGTGGYNEQFF. The CDR3 DNA reads as TGTGCCAGCAGTTACGCCGGGACAGGGGGCTACAATGAGCAGTTCTTC.

This clone occurred once. The V and J genes are TRBV7-6 and TRBJ1-6; D is possibly TRBD1 (5 bases). V gave up 5 bases and J gave up 10 bases, with 12 bases separating them. Germline values: CDR1 SGHVS, CDR2 FNYEAQ. The length of the CDR3 is 13 residues. CDR3 in DNA: TGTGCCAGCAGCCGGGACTTATCGTCACCCCTCCACTTT. It translates to CASSRDLSSPLHF.

The gene calls are TRBV10-2 and TRBJ2-7; 10 bases agree with TRBD1. Germline CDR1 is WSHSY and CDR2 is SAAADI. The V gene end was trimmed by 9 bases and the J gene end by 6 bases; junction bases not matched to a gene: 8. This CDR3 is built from 13 residues. The CDR3 DNA follows: TGCGCCAGTCGGGACAGGGGAATACCCGAGCAGTACTTC. Protein sequence: CASRDRGIPEQYF.

This sequence joins TRBV4-3 and TRBJ2-1; 7 positions match TRBD1. Germline V gene sequence: CDR1 LGHNA, CDR2 YSLEER. After removal of 5 bases from V and 3 bases from J, the junction contained 10 bases not matched to a gene. CDR3 length equals 16 residues. CDR3 amino acids: CASSYEEAGGYNEQFF. CDR3 DNA: TGCGCCAGCAGCTACGAGGAGGCAGGGGGCTACAATGAGCAGTTCTTC.

A single count supports this clone. V usage is TRBV4-2 and J usage is TRBJ2-1; D is possibly TRBD1 (5 bases). Trimming pared 0 bases from V and 7 bases from J, leaving 16 bases between. The CDR3 contains 16 residues. In germline, CDR1 is LGHNA, CDR2 YNFKEQ. The CDR3 nucleotides read TGTGCCAGCAGCCAAGATAGGTCGACAGTTGCTAATGAGCAGTTCTTC. Its protein is CASSQDRSTVANEQFF.

This chain connects TRBV5-4 to TRBJ1-1; 9 positions match TRBD1. V trimming: 0 bases; J trimming: 7 bases; junction bases outside the gene matches: 13. This CDR3 has 17 amino acids. Germline V gives CDR1 SGHNT, CDR2 YYREEE (reference sequence). CDR3 in DNA: TGTGCCAGCAGCTTGGGACAGGGGGGATCTGGGAAGGGTGAAGCTTTCTTT. Amino acid sequence: CASSLGQGGSGKGEAFF. Together with reference TRBV5-4 and TRBJ1-1, the CDR3 gives the full variable domain: ETGVTQSPTHLIKTRGQQVTLRCSSQSGHNTVSWYQQALGQGPQFIFQYYREEENGRGNFPPRFSGLQFPNYSSELNVNALELDDSALYLCASSLGQGGSGKGEAFFGQGTRLTVV.

The CDR3 spells CASSLDGQNYEQYF. DNA for the CDR3: TGCGCCAGCAGCTTGGATGGCCAGAACTACGAGCAGTACTTC. The chain recombines TRBV5-1 with TRBJ2-7; no clear D gene. V lost 0 bases, J lost 3 bases, and 10 bases lay in between. The CDR3 totals 14 residues. In germline, CDR1 is SGHRS, CDR2 YFSETQ.

V and J are TRBV28 and TRBJ1-4, with D possibly TRBD1 on 6 matching bases. The germline V gene encodes CDR1 MDHEN and CDR2 SYDVKM. The V gene lost 4 bases and the J gene lost 4 bases, with 16 bases spanning the gap. There are 16 residues in the CDR3. CDR3 nucleotides: TGTGCCAGCAGTTCTGGGAGGGGGGATATTAATGAAAAACTGTTTTTT. Amino acids: CASSSGRGDINEKLFF.

The chain links TRBV27 to TRBJ2-1; the match to TRBD1 covers 8 bases. The J segment lost 0 bases and the V segment lost 4 bases, leaving 8 bases of the junction unmatched. The length of the CDR3 is 17 residues. Looked up from germline, CDR1 is MNHEY and CDR2 is SMNVEV (reference sequence). The CDR3 loop is CASSSPTGGSSYNEQFF. DNA of the CDR3: TGTGCCAGCAGTTCTCCAACAGGGGGAAGCTCCTACAATGAGCAGTTCTTC.

The rearrangement joins TRBV6-1 to TRBJ2-5, with D perhaps matching TRBD2 (7 bases). This CDR3 spans 13 amino acids. V lost 3 bases and J lost 4, with 9 bases in between. Germline CDR1 MNHNS, CDR2 SASEGT. The CDR3, as DNA: TGTGCCAGCAGTGACGGGGGGCGAGAGACCCAGTACTTC. It specifies CASSDGGRETQYF.